This paragraph reports one T cell receptor beta chain. The sample originates from a study of CD8 T cells in Susac syndrome. Reverse transcription used about 0.45 to 1 ug RNA and random hexamers. Each CDR3 protein is one row after TCRdb ran MiXCR on the immunoSEQ multiplex PCR reads. The sample gives some 100,000 distinct CDR3 sequences, roughly 92% of which show up once; around 0.12% is in the top ten. CDR1 is SGHRS, CDR2 YFSETQ, per germline. The ends were cut back, 0 bases at V and 4 bases at J, with 10 bases in the middle. There are 14 residues in the CDR3. The sequenced material came from CD8+ T cells from PBMCs. This clonotype originated in a human donor in good health. The chain combines TRBV5-1 with TRBJ1-1; perhaps TRBD1 as D (6 bases). The CDR3 DNA sequence: TGCGCCAGCAGCTTGGACAGGGCCGCCACTGAAGCTTTCTTT. Amino acids: CASSLDRAATEAFF.